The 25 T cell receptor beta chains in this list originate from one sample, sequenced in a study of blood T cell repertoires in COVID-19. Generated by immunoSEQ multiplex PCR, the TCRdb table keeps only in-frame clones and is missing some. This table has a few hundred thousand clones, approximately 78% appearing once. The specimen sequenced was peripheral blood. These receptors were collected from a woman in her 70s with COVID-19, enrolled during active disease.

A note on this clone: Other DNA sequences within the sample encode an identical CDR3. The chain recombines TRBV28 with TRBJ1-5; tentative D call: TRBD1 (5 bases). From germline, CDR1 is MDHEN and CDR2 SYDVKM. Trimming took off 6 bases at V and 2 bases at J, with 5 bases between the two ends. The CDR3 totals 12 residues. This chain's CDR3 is CASRGGNQPQHF. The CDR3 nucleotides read TGTGCCAGCAGAGGGGGCAATCAGCCCCAGCATTTT.

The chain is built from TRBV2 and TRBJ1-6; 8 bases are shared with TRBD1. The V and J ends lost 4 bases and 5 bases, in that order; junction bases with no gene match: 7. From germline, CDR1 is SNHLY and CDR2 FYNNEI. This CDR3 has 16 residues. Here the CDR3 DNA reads TGTGCCAGCAGTGGGACAGGGAGGTTGAATAATTCACCCCTCCACTTT. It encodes CASSGTGRLNNSPLHF.

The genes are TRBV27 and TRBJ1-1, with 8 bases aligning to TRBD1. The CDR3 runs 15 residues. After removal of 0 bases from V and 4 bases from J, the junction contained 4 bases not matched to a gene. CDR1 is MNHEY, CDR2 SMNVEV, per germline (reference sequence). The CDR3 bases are TGTGCCAGCAGTTTATCGGCCAGGGGGCTCACTGAAGCTTTCTTT. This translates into CASSLSARGLTEAFF.

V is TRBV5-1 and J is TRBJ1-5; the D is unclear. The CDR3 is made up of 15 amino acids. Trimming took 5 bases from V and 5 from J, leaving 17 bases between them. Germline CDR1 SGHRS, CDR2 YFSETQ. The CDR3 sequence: CASRTAPFDYQPQHF. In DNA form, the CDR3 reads TGCGCCAGCAGGACGGCCCCGTTCGACTATCAGCCCCAGCATTTT.

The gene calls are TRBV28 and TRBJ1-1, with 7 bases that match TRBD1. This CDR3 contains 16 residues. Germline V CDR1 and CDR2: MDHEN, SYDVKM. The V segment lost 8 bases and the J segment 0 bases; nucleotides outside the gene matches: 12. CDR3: CASCTPRGRLNTEAFF. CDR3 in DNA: TGTGCCAGCTGTACGCCGAGGGGGCGACTGAACACTGAAGCTTTCTTT.

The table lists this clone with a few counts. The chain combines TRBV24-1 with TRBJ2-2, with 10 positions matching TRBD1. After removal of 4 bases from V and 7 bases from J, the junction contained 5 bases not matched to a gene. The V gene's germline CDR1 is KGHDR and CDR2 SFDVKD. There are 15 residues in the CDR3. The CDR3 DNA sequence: TGTGCCACCAGTGACCCGGACAGGGGGGACGGGGAGCTGTTTTTT. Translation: CATSDPDRGDGELFF.

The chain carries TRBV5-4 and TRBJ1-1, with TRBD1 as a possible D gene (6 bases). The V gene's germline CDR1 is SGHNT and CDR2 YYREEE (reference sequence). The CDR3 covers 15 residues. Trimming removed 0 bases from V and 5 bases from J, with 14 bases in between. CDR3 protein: CASSLAGDIGTEAFF. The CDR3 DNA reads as TGTGCCAGCAGCTTGGCCGGGGACATTGGAACTGAAGCTTTCTTT. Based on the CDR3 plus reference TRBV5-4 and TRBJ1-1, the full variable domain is ETGVTQSPTHLIKTRGQQVTLRCSSQSGHNTVSWYQQALGQGPQFIFQYYREEENGRGNFPPRFSGLQFPNYSSELNVNALELDDSALYLCASSLAGDIGTEAFFGQGTRLTVV.

The CDR3 sequence: CASKAGAVEPQHF. The CDR3 coding sequence is TGTGCCAGTAAGGCAGGGGCGGTTGAGCCCCAGCATTTT. This chain uses TRBV19 with TRBJ1-5, with D maybe TRBD1 (6 bases). The ends were cut back, 7 bases at V and 8 bases at J, with 15 bases in the middle. CDR1 LNHDA and CDR2 SQIVND come from the germline V gene (reference sequence). The CDR3 length is 13 residues.

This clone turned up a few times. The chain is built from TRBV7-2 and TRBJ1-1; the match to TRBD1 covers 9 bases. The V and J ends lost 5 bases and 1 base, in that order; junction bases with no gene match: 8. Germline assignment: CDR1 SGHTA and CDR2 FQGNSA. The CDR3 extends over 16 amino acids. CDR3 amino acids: CASSLGTGMRNTEAFF. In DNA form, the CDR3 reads TGTGCCAGCAGCCTCGGGACAGGGATGAGGAACACTGAAGCTTTCTTT.

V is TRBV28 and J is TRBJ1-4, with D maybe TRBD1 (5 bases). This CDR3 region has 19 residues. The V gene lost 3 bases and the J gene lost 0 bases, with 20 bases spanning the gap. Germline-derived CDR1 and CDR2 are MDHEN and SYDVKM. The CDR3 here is CASSFETGTPGPTNEKLFF. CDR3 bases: TGTGCCAGCAGTTTTGAAACCGGGACTCCGGGACCAACTAATGAAAAACTGTTTTTT.

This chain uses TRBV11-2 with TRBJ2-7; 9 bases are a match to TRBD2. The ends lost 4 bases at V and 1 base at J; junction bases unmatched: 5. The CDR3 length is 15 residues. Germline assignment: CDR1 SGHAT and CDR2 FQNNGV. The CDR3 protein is CASSSGLALSYEQYF. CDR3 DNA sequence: TGTGCCAGCAGCTCAGGACTAGCGCTGTCCTACGAGCAGTACTTC.

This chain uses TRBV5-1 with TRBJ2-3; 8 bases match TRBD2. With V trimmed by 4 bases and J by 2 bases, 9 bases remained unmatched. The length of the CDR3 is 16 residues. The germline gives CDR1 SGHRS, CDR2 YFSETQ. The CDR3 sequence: CASSPGTRQNTDTQYF. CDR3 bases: TGCGCCAGCAGCCCAGGGACTAGGCAGAACACAGATACGCAGTATTTT.

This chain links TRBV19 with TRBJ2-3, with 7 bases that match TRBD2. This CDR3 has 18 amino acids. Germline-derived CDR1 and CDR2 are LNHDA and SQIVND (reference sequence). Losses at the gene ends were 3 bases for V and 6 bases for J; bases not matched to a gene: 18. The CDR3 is CASSIGGLAGLRIDTQYF. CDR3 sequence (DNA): TGTGCCAGTAGTATTGGTGGTTTAGCGGGTCTTCGGATCGATACGCAGTATTTT.

The CDR3 is CASSLRLGTGEYGYTF. The CDR3 DNA follows: TGTGCCAGCAGCCTCCGCTTAGGGACAGGGGAATATGGCTACACCTTC. V usage is TRBV3-1 (or the pseudogene TRBV3-2) and J usage is TRBJ1-2; 10 positions match TRBD1. The CDR3 is 16 residues long. V lost 4 bases, J lost 5 bases, and 10 bases stayed unmatched. From germline, CDR1 is LGHDT and CDR2 YNNKEL (reference sequence).

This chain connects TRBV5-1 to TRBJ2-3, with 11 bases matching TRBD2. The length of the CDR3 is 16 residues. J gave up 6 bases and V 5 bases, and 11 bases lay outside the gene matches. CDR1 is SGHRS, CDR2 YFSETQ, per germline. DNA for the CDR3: TGCGCCAGCAGGGCCACTAGCGGGAGTCGGTCCGATACGCAGTATTTT. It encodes CASRATSGSRSDTQYF.

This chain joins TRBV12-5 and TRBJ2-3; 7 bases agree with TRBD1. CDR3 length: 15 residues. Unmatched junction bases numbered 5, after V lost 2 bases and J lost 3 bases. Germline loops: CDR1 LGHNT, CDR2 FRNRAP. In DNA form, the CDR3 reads TGTGCTAGTGGTTTGTTTGCAGGGGGTACAGATACGCAGTATTTT. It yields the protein CASGLFAGGTDTQYF.

CDR3 DNA: TGCGCCAGCAGCTCGGGTTCTCGAAACACCATATATTTT. As protein: CASSSGSRNTIYF. The gene calls are TRBV5-1 and TRBJ1-3; D gene ambiguous. Per the germline V gene, CDR1 is SGHRS and CDR2 is YFSETQ. Trimming shortened V by 3 bases and J by 5 bases, and 9 bases separated the two germline ends. There are 13 residues in the CDR3.

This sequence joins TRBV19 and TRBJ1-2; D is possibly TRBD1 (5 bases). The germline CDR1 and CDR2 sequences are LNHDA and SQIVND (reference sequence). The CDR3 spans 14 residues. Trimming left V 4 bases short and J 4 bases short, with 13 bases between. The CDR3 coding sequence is TGTGCCAGTAGTAGATCAGACAGAAGCTATGGCTACACCTTC. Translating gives CASSRSDRSYGYTF.

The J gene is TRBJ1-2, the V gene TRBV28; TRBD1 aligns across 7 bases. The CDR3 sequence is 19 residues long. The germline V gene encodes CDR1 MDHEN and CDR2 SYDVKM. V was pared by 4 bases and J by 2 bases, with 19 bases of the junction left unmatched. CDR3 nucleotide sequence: TGTGCCAGCAGTTCGGAACAGGGGACGATTATGCCTGCGAACTATGGCTACACCTTC. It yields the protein CASSSEQGTIMPANYGYTF.

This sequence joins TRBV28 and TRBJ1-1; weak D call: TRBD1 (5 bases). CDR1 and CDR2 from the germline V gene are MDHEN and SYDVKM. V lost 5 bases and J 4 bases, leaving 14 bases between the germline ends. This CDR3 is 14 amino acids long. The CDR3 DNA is TGTGCCAGCAGTCTTACCGACAGCCTCACTGAAGCTTTCTTT. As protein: CASSLTDSLTEAFF. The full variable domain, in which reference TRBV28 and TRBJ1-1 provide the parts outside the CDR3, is DVKVTQSSRYLVKRTGEKVFLECVQDMDHENMFWYRQDPGLGLRLIYFSYDVKMKEKGDIPEGYSVSREKKERFSLILESASTNQTSMYLCASSLTDSLTEAFFGQGTRLTVV.

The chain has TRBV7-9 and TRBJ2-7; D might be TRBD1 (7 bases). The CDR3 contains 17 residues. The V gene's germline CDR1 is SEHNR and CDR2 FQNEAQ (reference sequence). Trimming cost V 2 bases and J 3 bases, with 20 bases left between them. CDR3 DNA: TGTGCCAGCAGCTTAATGGGCGGAGGGGGCCTTAACTACGAGCAGTACTTC. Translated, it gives CASSLMGGGGLNYEQYF.

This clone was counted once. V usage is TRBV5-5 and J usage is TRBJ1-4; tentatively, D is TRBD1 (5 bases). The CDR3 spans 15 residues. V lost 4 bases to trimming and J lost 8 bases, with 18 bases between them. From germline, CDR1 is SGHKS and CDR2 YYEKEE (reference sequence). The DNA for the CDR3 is TGTGCCAGCAGCAGAGATACAGGTTCGAACGAAAAACTGTTTTTT. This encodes CASSRDTGSNEKLFF.

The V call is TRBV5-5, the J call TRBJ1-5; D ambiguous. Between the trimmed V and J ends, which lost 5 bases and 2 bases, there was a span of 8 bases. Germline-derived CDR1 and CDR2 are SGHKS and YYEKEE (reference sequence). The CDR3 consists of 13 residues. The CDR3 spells CASRNNGNQPQHF. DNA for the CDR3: TGTGCCAGCAGAAATAATGGCAATCAGCCCCAGCATTTT.

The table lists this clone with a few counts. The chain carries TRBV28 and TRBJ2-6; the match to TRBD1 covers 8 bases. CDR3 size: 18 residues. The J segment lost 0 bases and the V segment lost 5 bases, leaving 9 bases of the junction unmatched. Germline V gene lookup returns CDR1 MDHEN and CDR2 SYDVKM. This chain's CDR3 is CASSRPQGVDSGANVLTF. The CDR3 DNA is TGTGCCAGCAGTAGGCCACAGGGGGTAGACTCTGGGGCCAACGTCCTGACTTTC.

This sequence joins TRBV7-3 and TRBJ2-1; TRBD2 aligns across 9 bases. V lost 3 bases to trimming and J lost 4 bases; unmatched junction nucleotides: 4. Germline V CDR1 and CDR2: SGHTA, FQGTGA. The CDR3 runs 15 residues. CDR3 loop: CASSFGSGRYNEQFF. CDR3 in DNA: TGTGCCAGCAGCTTTGGAAGCGGGAGGTACAATGAGCAGTTCTTC.